A selection of T cell receptor beta chains follows, all from one sample in a study of blood T cells in healthy people across ages. MiXCR, run by TCRdb on the 5' RACE reads, gives a single entry per CDR3 protein. The table includes about 640,000 distinct CDR3 sequences, under 70% detected once. The sequenced material came from blood. These receptors all come from a man aged 55 to 69 in good health. The CDR3 runs from the conserved cysteine through the conserved F or W.

>TRBV9|TRBJ1-6
CASSEAGAAPLHF
>TRBV12-3/TRBV12-4|TRBJ2-3
CASSPVGSGAQYF
>TRBV7-7|-
CASSRVPFGETQYF
>TRBV7-9|TRBJ1-2
CASGGETPYGYTF
>TRBV7-2|TRBJ2-1
CASSLDFSGEQFF
>TRBV29-1|-
CSVERTSKGETQYF
>TRBV5-1|TRBJ2-5
CASSLDPAPQETQYF
>TRBV29-1|TRBJ2-3
CSFARGRADTQYF
>TRBV25-1|TRBJ2-5
CASSVTGPETQYF
>TRBV5-1|TRBJ2-5
CASSLASSGQETQYF
>TRBV5-6|TRBJ2-7
CASSLLTGTGVDEQYF
>TRBV10-3|TRBJ2-3
CAISEAGGVADTQYF
>TRBV5-1|TRBJ2-1
CASSARGTSNEQFF
>TRBV2|TRBJ2-3
CASSEGGASIVSTDTQYF
>TRBV5-1|TRBJ2-3
CASSLRGSGGPLDTQYF
>TRBV7-9|TRBJ2-1
CASSSGGLAGPEQFF
>TRBV6-5|TRBJ2-1
CASGLAGAENNEQFF
>TRBV12-3/TRBV12-4|TRBJ1-1
CASSFTGGGTEAFF
>TRBV18|TRBJ2-3
CASSPPSGGRSQYF
>TRBV15|TRBJ1-5
CATSTSRVVVYQPQHF
>TRBV20-1|TRBJ1-6
CSASRGQGSYSPLHF
>TRBV20-1|TRBJ2-3
CSARGGVPDTQYF